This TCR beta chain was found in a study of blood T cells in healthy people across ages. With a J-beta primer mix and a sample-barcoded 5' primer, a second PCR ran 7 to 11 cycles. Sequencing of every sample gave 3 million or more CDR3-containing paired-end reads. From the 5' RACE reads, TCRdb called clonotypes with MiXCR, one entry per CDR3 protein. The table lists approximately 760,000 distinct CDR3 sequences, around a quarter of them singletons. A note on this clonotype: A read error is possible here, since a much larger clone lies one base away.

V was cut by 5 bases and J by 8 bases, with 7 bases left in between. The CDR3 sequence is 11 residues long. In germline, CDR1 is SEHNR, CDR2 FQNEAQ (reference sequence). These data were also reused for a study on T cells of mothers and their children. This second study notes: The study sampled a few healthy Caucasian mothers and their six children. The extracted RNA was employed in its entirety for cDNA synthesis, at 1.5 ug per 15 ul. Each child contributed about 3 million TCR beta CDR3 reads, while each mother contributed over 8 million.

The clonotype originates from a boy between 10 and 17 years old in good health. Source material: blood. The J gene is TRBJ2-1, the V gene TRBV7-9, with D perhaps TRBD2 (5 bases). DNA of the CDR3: TGTGCCAGCAGCCATAGCGATGAGCAGTTCTTC. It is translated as CASSHSDEQFF.